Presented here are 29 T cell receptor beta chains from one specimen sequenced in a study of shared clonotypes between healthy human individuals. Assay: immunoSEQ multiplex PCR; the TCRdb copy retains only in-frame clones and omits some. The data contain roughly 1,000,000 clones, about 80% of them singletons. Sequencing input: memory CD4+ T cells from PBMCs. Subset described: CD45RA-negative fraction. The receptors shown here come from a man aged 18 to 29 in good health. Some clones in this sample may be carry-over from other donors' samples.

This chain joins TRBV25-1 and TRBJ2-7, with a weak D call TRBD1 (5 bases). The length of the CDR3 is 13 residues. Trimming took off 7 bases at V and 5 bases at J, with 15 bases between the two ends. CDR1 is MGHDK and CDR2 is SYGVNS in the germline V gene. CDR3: CASTIGALDEQYF. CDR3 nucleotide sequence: TGTGCCAGCACTATAGGGGCATTAGACGAGCAGTACTTC.

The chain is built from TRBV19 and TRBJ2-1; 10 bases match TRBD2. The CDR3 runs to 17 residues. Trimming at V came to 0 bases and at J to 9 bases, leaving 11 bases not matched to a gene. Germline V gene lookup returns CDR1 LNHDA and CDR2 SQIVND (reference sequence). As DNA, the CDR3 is TGTGCCAGTAGTATAGATCGGGACTCTAGCGGGGGTAGTGAGCAGTTCTTC. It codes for CASSIDRDSSGGSEQFF. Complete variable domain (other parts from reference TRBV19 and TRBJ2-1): DGGITQSPKYLFRKEGQNVTLSCEQNLNHDAMYWYRQDPGQGLRLIYYSQIVNDFQKGDIAEGYSVSREKKESFPLTVTSAQKNPTAFYLCASSIDRDSSGGSEQFFGPGTRLTVL.

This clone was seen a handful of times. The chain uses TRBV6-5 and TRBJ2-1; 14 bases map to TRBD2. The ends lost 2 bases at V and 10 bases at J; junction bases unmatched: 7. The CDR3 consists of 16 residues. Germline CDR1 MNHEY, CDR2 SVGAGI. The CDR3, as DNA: TGTGCCAGCAGTTACCGGGGGACTAGCGGGAGAGGAGAGCAGTTCTTC. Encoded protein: CASSYRGTSGRGEQFF.

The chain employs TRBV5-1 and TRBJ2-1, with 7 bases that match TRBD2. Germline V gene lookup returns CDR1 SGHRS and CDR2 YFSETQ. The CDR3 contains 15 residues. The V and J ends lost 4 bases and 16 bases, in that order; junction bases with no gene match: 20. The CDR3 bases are TGCGCCAGCAGCGGTGGCGGGAGCTCCTACAATGAGCCCTTCTTC. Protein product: CASSGGGSSYNEPFF. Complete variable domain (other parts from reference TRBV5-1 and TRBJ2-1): KAGVTQTPRYLIKTRGQQVTLSCSPISGHRSVSWYQQTPGQGLQFLFEYFSETQRNKGNFPGRFSGRQFSNSRSEMNVSTLELGDSALYLCASSGGGSSYNEPFFGPGTRLTVL.

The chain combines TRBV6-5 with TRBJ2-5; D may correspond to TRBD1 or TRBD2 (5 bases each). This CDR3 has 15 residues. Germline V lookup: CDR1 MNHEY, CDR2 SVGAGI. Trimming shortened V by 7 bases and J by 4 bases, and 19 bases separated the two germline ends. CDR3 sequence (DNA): TGTGCCAGCATTCGACGGGGCCCGAGAGGAGAGACCCAGTACTTC. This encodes CASIRRGPRGETQYF.

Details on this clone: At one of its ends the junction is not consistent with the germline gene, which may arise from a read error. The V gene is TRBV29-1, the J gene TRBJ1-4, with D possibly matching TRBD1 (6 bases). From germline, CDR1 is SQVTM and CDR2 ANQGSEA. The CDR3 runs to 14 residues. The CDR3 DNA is TGCAGCATTGAAGTAGGAGGGGGTAATGAAAAACTGTTTTTT. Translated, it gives CSIEVGGGNEKLFF.

CDR3 DNA: TGTGCCAGCGGTTCCGGGGGCAGGGCCCAAGAGACCCAGTACTTC. It encodes CASGSGGRAQETQYF. J is TRBJ2-5 and V is TRBV28; either TRBD1 or TRBD2 may supply D (6 bases each). V was shortened by 8 bases and J by 1 base, with 17 bases between the two germline ends. The CDR3 runs 15 residues. CDR1 MDHEN and CDR2 SYDVKM come from the germline V gene.

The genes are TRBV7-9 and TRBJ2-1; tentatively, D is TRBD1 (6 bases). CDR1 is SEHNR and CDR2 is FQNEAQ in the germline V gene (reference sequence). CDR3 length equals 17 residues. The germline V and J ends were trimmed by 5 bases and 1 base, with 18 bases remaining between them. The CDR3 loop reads CASSPRKGRGSYNEQFF. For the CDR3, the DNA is TGTGCCAGCAGCCCCAGAAAGGGTAGGGGGTCCTACAATGAGCAGTTCTTC.

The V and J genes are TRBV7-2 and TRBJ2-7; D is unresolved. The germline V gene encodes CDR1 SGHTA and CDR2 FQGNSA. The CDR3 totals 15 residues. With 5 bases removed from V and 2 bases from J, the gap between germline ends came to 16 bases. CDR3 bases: TGTGCCAGCAGCCATATAGTTCCGGGTACCTACGAGCAGTACTTC. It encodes CASSHIVPGTYEQYF.

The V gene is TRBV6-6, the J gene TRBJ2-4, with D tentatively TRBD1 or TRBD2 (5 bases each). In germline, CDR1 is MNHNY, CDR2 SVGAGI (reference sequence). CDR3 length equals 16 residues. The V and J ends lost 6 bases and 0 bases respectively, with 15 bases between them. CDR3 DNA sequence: TGTGCCAGCAGCTCTCGGGACGGCATAGCCAAAAACATTCAGTACTTC. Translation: CASSSRDGIAKNIQYF.

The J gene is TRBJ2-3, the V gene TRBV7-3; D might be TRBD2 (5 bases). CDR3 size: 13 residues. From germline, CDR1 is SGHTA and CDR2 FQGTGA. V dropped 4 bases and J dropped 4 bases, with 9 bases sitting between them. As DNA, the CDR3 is TGTGCCAGCAGCTCTAACGGGGCAGATACGCAGTATTTT. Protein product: CASSSNGADTQYF.

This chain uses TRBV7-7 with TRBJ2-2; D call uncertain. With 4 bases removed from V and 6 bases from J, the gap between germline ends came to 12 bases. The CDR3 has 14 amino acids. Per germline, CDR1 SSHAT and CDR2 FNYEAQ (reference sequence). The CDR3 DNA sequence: TGTGCCAGCAGCTATACGTCGAGCGCCGGGGAGCTGTTTTTT. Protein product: CASSYTSSAGELFF.

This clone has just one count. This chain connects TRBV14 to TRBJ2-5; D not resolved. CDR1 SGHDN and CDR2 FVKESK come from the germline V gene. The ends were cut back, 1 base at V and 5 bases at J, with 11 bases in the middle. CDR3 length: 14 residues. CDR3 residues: CASSQVSVGETQYF. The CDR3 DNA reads TGTGCCAGCAGCCAAGTTTCTGTCGGGGAGACCCAGTACTTC. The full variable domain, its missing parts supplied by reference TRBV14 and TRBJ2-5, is EAGVTQFPSHSVIEKGQTVTLRCDPISGHDNLYWYRRVMGKEIKFLLHFVKESKQDESGMPNNRFLAERTGGTYSTLKVQPAELEDSGVYFCASSQVSVGETQYFGPGTRLLVL.

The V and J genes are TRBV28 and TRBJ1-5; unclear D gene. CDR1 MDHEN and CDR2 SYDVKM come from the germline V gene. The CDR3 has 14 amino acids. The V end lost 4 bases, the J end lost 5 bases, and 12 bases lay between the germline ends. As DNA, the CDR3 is TGTGCCAGCAGTTCTGGACGGTTGGATCAGCCCCAGCATTTT. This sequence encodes CASSSGRLDQPQHF.

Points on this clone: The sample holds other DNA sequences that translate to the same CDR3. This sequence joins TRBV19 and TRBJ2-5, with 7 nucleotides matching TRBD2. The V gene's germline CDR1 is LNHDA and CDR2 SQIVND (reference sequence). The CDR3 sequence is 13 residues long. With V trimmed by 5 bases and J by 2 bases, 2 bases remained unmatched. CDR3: CASSWTSQETQYF. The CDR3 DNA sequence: TGTGCCAGTAGTTGGACTAGTCAAGAGACCCAGTACTTC. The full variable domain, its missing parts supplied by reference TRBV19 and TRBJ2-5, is DGGITQSPKYLFRKEGQNVTLSCEQNLNHDAMYWYRQDPGQGLRLIYYSQIVNDFQKGDIAEGYSVSREKKESFPLTVTSAQKNPTAFYLCASSWTSQETQYFGPGTRLLVL.

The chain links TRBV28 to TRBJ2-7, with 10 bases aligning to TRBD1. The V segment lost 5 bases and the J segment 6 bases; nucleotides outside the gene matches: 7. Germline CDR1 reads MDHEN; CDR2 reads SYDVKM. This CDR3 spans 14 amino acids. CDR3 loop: CASSRQGARSEQYF. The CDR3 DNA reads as TGTGCCAGCAGTCGACAGGGGGCAAGGTCCGAGCAGTACTTC.

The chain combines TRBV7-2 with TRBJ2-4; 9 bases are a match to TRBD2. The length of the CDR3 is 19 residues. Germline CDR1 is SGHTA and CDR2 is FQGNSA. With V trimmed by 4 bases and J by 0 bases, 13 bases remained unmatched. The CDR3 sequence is CASSSSSSGNLRAKNIQYF. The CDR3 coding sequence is TGTGCCAGCAGCTCATCTTCTAGCGGGAACTTAAGAGCCAAAAACATTCAGTACTTC.

The CDR3 spells CASSLSAGDYGYTF. DNA for the CDR3: TGTGCCAGCAGTTTATCGGCAGGCGACTATGGCTACACCTTC. The chain carries TRBV28 and TRBJ1-2; D is uncertain. The CDR3 consists of 14 residues. CDR1 and CDR2 from the germline V gene are MDHEN and SYDVKM. Trimming cost V 1 base and J 3 bases, with 9 bases left between them.

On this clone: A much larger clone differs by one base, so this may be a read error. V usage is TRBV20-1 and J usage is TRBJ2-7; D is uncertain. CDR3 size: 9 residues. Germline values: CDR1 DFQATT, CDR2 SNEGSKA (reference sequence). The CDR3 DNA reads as TGCAGTGCTAGATACGAGCAGCACTTC. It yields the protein CSARYEQHF.

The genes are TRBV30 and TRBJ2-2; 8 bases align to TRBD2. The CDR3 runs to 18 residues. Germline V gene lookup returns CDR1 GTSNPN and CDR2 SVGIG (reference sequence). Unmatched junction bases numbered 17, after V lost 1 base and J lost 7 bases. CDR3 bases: TGTGCCTGGAGTGGCTTGGTTGGGGAGCGGGAGTATGACGGGGAGCTGTTTTTT. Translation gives CAWSGLVGEREYDGELFF. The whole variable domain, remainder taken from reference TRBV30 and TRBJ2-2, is SQTIHQWPATLVQPVGSPLSLECTVEGTSNPNLYWYRQAAGRGLQLLFYSVGIGQISSEVPQNLSASRPQDRQFILSSKKLLLSDSGFYLCAWSGLVGEREYDGELFFGEGSRLTVL.

The CDR3 is CASSTVPTGQAGNTIYF. In nucleotides, the CDR3 is TGCGCCAGCAGCACAGTTCCGACAGGGCAAGCTGGAAACACCATATATTTT. The chain joins TRBV5-1 to TRBJ1-3; 7 bases line up with TRBD1. The CDR3 extends over 17 amino acids. CDR1 SGHRS and CDR2 YFSETQ come from the germline V gene. V lost 4 bases to trimming and J lost 2 bases; unmatched junction nucleotides: 12.

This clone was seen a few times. CDR3: CASSKGQDTEAFF. The DNA for the CDR3 is TGCGCCAGCAGCAAGGGACAGGACACTGAAGCTTTCTTT. The chain carries TRBV5-1 and TRBJ1-1; 8 nucleotides line up with TRBD1. J gave up 3 bases and V 4 bases, and 2 bases lay outside the gene matches. The CDR3 has 13 residues. Germline loops: CDR1 SGHRS, CDR2 YFSETQ.

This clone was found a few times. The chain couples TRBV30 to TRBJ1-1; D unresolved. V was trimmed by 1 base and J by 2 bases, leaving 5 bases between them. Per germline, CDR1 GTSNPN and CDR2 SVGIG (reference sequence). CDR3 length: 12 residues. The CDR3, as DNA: TGTGCCTGGAGTGAGTTTAACACTGAAGCTTTCTTT. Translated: CAWSEFNTEAFF.

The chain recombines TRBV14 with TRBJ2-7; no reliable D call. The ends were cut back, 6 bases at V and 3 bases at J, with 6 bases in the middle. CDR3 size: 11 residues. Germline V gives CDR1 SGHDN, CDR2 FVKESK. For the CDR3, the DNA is TGTGCCAGCAGTACCTACTACGAGCAGTACTTC. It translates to CASSTYYEQYF.

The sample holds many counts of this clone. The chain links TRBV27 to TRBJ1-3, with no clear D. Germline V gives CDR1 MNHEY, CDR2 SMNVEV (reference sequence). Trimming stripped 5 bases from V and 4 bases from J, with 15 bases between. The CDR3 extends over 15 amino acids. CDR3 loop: CASSASVGRGNTIYF. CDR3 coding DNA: TGTGCCAGCAGTGCTTCAGTGGGTCGGGGAAACACCATATATTTT.

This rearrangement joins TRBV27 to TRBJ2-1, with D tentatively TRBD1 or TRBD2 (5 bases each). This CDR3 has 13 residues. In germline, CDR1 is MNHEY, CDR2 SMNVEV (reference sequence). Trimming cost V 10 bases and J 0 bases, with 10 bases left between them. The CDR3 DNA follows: TGTGCCACCCCGGGACCCTCCTACAATGAGCAGTTCTTC. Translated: CATPGPSYNEQFF.

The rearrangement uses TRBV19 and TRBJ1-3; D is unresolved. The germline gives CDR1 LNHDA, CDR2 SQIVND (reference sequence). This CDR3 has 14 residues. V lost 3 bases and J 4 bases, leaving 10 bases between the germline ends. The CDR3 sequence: CASSISLVGNTIYF. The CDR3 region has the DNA TGTGCCAGTAGTATTTCACTAGTCGGAAACACCATATATTTT.

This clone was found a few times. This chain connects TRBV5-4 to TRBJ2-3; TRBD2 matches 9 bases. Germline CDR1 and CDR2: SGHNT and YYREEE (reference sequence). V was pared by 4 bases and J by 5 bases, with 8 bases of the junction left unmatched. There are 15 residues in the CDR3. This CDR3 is CASSLSGSARDTQYF. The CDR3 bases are TGTGCCAGCAGCCTTAGCGGGAGCGCCAGAGATACGCAGTATTTT.

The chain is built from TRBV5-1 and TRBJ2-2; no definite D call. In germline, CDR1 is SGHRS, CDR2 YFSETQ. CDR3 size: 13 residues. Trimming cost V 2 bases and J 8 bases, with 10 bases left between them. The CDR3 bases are TGCGCCAGCAGCTTCCTCGGTCAGGGGGAGCTGTTTTTT. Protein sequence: CASSFLGQGELFF. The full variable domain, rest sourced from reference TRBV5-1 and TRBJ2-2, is KAGVTQTPRYLIKTRGQQVTLSCSPISGHRSVSWYQQTPGQGLQFLFEYFSETQRNKGNFPGRFSGRQFSNSRSEMNVSTLELGDSALYLCASSFLGQGELFFGEGSRLTVL.